This T cell receptor beta chain originates from a study of regulatory T cells in long-lasting Graves disease. This clonotype showed up many times. Time point defined: newly diagnosed GD, antithyroid drugs for less than 3 months. PBMCs provided the RNA from which the TCR library was made. The CDR3 extends over 14 amino acids. Germline V gene data show CDR1 as MNHNS and CDR2 as SASEGT. With V trimmed by 4 bases and J by 9 bases, 11 bases remained unmatched. The authors built TCR beta libraries using iRepertoire HTBI primers and Arm-PCR of CDR3 regions. Via MiXCR, TCRdb re-called the multiplex PCR reads, giving one row per CDR3 protein. The table lists some 460,000 distinct CDR3 sequences, roughly 15% of them singletons. In addition, the sample was reused for a study of T cells in Graves' hyperthyroidism and ophthalmopathy.

The chain has TRBV6-1 and TRBJ1-2, with TRBD1 identical over 7 bases. The TCR sequence derives from a man aged 40-49 years with Graves disease. This sample comprised peripheral blood mononuclear cells (PBMCs), obtained at new diagnosis, from a patient treated with antithyroid drugs. This CDR3 is CASSVHRDSRRYTF. CDR3 nucleotides: TGTGCCAGCAGTGTACACCGGGACAGTCGGCGCTACACCTTC.